Reported below is one T cell receptor beta chain. Its antigen remains unknown. These data come from a study of OX40 agonist ivuxolimab in advanced cancers. Whole-study results and caveats: Among T cells, CD8+ cells averaged more expanded clones than CD4+ cells.

Autoimmune disease history or systemic immunosuppression disqualified patients. In germline, CDR1 is SGHTA, CDR2 FQGNSA. Deletions cut 2 bases from V and 3 bases from J, with 8 bases between. This CDR3 contains 13 residues. The assay was immunoSEQ multiplex PCR, and TCRdb's table has in-frame clones only and misses some. Of around 20,000 clones in the sample, about two thirds were seen once. The TCR comes from an adult with an advanced solid tumor such as melanoma, head and neck, liver or kidney cancer. Sequencing was performed on CD4+ or CD8+ T cells sorted from blood, taken in a trial of the OX40 agonist ivuxolimab. The genes are TRBV7-2 and TRBJ2-7; D not resolved. DNA for the CDR3: TGTGCCAGCAGCTTAAGGGTTAACTACGAGCAGTACTTC. Encoded protein: CASSLRVNYEQYF.